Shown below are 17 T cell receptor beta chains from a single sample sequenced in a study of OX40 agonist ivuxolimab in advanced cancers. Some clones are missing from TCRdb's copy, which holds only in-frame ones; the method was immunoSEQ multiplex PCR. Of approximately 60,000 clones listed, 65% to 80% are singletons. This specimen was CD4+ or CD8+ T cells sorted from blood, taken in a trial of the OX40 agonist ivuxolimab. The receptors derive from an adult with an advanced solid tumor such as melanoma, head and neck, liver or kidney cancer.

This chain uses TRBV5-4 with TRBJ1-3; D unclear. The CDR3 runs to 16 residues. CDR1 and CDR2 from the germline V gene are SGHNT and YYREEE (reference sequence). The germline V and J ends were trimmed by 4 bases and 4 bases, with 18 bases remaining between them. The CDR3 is CASSPAGRQTGNTIYF. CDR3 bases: TGTGCCAGCAGCCCTGCCGGGAGGCAAACGGGAAACACCATATATTTT.

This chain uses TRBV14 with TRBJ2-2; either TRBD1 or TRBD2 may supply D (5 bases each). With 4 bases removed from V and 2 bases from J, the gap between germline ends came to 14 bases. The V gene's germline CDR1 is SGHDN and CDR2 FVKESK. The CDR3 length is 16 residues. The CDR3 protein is CASSPTGTENTGELFF. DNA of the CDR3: TGTGCCAGCAGCCCGACCGGGACCGAAAACACCGGGGAGCTGTTTTTT.

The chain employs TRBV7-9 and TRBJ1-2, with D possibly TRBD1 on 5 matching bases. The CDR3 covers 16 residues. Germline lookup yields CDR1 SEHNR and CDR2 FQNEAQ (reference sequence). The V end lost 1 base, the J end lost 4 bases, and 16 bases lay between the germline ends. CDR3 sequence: CASSLGMGERSYGYTF. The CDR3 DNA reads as TGTGCCAGCAGCTTAGGAATGGGGGAAAGGAGCTATGGCTACACCTTC.

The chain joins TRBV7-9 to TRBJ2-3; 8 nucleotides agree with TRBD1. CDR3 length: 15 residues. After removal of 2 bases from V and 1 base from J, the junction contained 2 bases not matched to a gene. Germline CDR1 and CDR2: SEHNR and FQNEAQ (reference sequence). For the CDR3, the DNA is TGTGCCAGCAGCTTACTGGACAGGGGCACAGATACGCAGTATTTT. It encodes CASSLLDRGTDTQYF.

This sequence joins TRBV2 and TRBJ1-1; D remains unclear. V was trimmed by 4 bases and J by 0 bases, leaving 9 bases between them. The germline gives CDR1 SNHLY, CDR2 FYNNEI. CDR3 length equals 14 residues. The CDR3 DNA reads TGTGCCAGCAGTGCCAGAGCCATGAACACTGAAGCTTTCTTT. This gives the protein CASSARAMNTEAFF.

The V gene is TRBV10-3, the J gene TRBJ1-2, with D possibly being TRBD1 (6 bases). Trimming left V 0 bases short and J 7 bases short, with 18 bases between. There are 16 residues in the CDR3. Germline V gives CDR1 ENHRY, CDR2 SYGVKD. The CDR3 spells CAISESVGRGSLGYTF. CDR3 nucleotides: TGTGCCATCAGTGAGTCGGTCGGCAGGGGATCACTTGGCTACACCTTC.

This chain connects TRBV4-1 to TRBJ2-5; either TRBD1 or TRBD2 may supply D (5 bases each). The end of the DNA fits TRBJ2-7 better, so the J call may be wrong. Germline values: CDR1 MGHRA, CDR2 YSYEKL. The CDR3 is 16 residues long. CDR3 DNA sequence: TGCGCCAGCAGCCAAGAGATATCCGGGACCCCCTACGAGCAGTACTTC. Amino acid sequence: CASSQEISGTPYEQYF.

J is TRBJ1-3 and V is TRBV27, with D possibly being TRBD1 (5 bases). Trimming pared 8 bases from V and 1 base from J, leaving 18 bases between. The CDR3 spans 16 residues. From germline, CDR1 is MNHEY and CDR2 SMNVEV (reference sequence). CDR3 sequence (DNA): TGTGCCAGCGGACCCGGGACGTCTAATTCTGGAAACACCATATATTTT. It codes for CASGPGTSNSGNTIYF.

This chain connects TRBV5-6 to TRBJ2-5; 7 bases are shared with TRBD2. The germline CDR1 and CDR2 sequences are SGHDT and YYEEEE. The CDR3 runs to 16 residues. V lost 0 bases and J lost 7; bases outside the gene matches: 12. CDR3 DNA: TGTGCCAGCAGCTTGGAGTTAGGCCGGACTAGTGTGACCCAGTACTTC. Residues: CASSLELGRTSVTQYF.

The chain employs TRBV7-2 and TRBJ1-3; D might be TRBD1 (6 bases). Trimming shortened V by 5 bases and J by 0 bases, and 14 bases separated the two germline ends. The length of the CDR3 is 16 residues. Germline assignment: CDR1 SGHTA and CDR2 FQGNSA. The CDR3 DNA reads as TGTGCCAGCAGCCCCGCGGGGGGCCGCTCTGGAAACACCATATATTTT. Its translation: CASSPAGGRSGNTIYF.

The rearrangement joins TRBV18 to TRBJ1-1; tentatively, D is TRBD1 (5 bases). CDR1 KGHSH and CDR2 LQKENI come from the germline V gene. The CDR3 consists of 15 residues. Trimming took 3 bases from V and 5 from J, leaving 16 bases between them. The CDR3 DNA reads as TGTGCCAGCTCACCCCCACAGGCTCTGGGGACTGAAGCTTTCTTT. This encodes CASSPPQALGTEAFF. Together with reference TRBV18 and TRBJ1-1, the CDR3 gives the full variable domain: NAGVMQNPRHLVRRRGQEARLRCSPMKGHSHVYWYRQLPEEGLKFMVYLQKENIIDESGMPKERFSAEFPKEGPSILRIQQVVRGDSAAYFCASSPPQALGTEAFFGQGTRLTVV.

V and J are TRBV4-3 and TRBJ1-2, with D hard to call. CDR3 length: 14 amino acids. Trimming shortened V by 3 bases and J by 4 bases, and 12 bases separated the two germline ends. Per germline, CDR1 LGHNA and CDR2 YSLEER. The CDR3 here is CASSQGGILYGYTF. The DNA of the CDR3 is TGCGCCAGCAGCCAGGGAGGGATTCTCTATGGCTACACCTTC.

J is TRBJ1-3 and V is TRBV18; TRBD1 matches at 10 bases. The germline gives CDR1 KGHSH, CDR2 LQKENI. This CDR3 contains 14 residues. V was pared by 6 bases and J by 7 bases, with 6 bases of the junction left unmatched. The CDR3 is CASSPDRGRNTIYF. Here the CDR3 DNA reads TGTGCCAGCTCCCCCGACAGGGGGCGGAACACCATATATTTT.

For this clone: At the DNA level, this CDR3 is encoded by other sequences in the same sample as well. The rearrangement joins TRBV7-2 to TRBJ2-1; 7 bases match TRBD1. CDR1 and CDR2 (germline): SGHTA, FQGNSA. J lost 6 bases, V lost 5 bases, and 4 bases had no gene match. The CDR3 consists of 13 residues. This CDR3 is CASSRDRVNEQFF. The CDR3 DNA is TGTGCCAGCAGCCGAGACAGGGTCAATGAGCAGTTCTTC.

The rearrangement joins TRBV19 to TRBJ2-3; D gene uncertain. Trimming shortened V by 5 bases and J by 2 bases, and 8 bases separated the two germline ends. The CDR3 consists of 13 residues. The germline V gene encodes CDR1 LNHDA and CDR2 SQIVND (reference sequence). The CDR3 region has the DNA TGTGCCAGTAGTCCTAGAGACACAGATACGCAGTATTTT. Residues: CASSPRDTDTQYF.

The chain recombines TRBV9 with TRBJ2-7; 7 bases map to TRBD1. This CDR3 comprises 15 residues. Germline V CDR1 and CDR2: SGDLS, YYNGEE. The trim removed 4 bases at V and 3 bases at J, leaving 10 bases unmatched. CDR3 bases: TGTGCCAGCAGCCCAGACAGGGCCCCCTTCTACGAGCAGTACTTC. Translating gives CASSPDRAPFYEQYF.

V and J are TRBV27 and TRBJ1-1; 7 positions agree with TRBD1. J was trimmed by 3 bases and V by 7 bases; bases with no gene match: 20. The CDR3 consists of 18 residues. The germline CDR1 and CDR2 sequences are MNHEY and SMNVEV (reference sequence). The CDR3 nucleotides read TGTGCCAGCATGTCAGGGGGGTTCAGAAGCTTGAGGGACACTGAAGCTTTCTTT. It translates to CASMSGGFRSLRDTEAFF.